A selection of T cell receptor beta chains follows, all from one sample in a study of T cell responses to AZD1222 COVID-19 vaccine. TCRdb's table, derived via immunoSEQ multiplex PCR, lists solely in-frame clones and lacks some. Here the sample spans approximately 180,000 clones, around 90% being singletons. The sample here was peripheral blood, taken on day 0 of AZD1222 vaccination. The receptors come from an adult in good health. Both conserved end residues are part of each CDR3. A D gene is named only where the DNA matches it firmly. For some rows the clone size is stated as once, few or many, or as a class when expanded; others skip it.

clone_size,v_call,j_call,d_call,cdr3_nt,cdr3_aa
NA,TRBV2,TRBJ1-4,TRBD1,TGTGCCAGCAGTGAACAGGGCCAGGGGGCCGAAAAACTGTTTTTT,CASSEQGQGAEKLFF
NA,TRBV7-8,TRBJ1-5,NA,TGTGCCAGCAGCTTAGGGCAACCTAGCAATCAGCCCCAGCATTTT,CASSLGQPSNQPQHF
NA,TRBV6-5,TRBJ2-7,TRBD2,TGTGCCAGCAGGAAAGCGGGGGGAACCTACGAGCAGTACTTC,CASRKAGGTYEQYF
once,TRBV5-4,TRBJ1-1,NA,TGTGCCAGCAGTTCCCCGGGGACTGAAGCTTTCTTT,CASSSPGTEAFF
NA,TRBV10-1,TRBJ2-7,TRBD1,TGCGCCAGCAGTGTCCACCGGACAGGGGCCTACGAGCAGTACTTC,CASSVHRTGAYEQYF
NA,TRBV18,TRBJ2-7,NA,TGTGCCAGCTCGCTAAGTCACCGTTACGAGCAGTACTTC,CASSLSHRYEQYF
NA,TRBV29-1,TRBJ2-4,NA,TGCAGCGTTGACTCAGTGGGCATTCAGTACTTC,CSVDSVGIQYF
NA,TRBV2,TRBJ1-2,TRBD1,TGTGCCAGCAGGTGGACAGGGAACTATGGCTACACCTTC,CASRWTGNYGYTF
once,TRBV5-4,TRBJ2-7,NA,TGTGCCAGCAGCTTGGGTCGCGAGCAGTACTTC,CASSLGREQYF
NA,TRBV18,TRBJ2-1,NA,TGTGCCAGCTCACCAGAATACTCCTACAATGAGCAGTTCTTC,CASSPEYSYNEQFF
NA,TRBV19,TRBJ1-1,NA,TGTGCCAGTAGTATAGGTCAGATAAACACTGAAGCTTTCTTT,CASSIGQINTEAFF
NA,TRBV27,TRBJ1-1,NA,TGTGCCAGCAGTTTAATGGGGGTTTACACTGAAGCTTTCTTT,CASSLMGVYTEAFF
NA,TRBV11-2,TRBJ2-7,NA,TGTGCCAGCAGCCAGGGGGGTTTCGGGTTCTACGAGCAGTACTTC,CASSQGGFGFYEQYF
NA,TRBV5-1,TRBJ2-3,TRBD2,TGCGCCAGCAGCCTCCCTAGCGGTAGCACAGATACGCAGTATTTT,CASSLPSGSTDTQYF
NA,TRBV19,TRBJ2-1,NA,TGTGCCAGTAGTATATACGGGGTGACGGCCGATGAGCAGTTCTTC,CASSIYGVTADEQFF
NA,TRBV30,TRBJ1-5,NA,TGTGCCTGGAGGCTGACGGGGGATAGCAATCAGCCCCAGCATTTT,CAWRLTGDSNQPQHF
NA,TRBV30,TRBJ1-2,TRBD1,TGTGCCTGGAGTCCCAGGGGGCGGGCCTATGGCTACACCTTC,CAWSPRGRAYGYTF
NA,TRBV4-2,TRBJ1-2,NA,TGTGCCAGCAGCCAAGGGGTTGACATTAACTATGGCTACACCTTC,CASSQGVDINYGYTF
NA,TRBV5-1,TRBJ1-4,NA,TGCGCCAGCAGCTTGACTACAACTAATGAAAAACTGTTTTTT,CASSLTTTNEKLFF
NA,TRBV10-3,TRBJ1-1,NA,TGTGCCATCAGTGAGTCCCCCGGTACTGAAGCTTTCTTT,CAISESPGTEAFF
NA,TRBV18,TRBJ2-7,NA,TGTGCCAGCTCACCACGGAGCGGACCCTCCGACGAGCAGTACTTC,CASSPRSGPSDEQYF
NA,TRBV6-4,TRBJ1-5,TRBD1,TGTGCCAGCAGTGTCGGACAGGGGTCGAATCAGCCCCAGCATTTT,CASSVGQGSNQPQHF
few,TRBV10-3,TRBJ1-1,TRBD1,TGTGCCATCAGTGGTAGGGGGCGGCTTAGTGAAGCTTTCTTT,CAISGRGRLSEAFF
NA,TRBV14,TRBJ1-1,NA,TGTGCCAGCAGCCAGTATGGGGGAGAAGCTTTCTTT,CASSQYGGEAFF
NA,TRBV9,TRBJ1-2,NA,TGTGCCAGCAGCGGCTATGGCTACACCTTC,CASSGYGYTF
NA,TRBV19,TRBJ2-3,TRBD2,TGTGCCAGTAGTTTTCGAGCGGGATCCACAGATACGCAGTATTTT,CASSFRAGSTDTQYF
NA,TRBV6-2/TRBV6-3,TRBJ1-2,TRBD1,TGTGCCAGCAGTTACTCGACAGGGGCTCTTGGCTACACCTTC,CASSYSTGALGYTF
NA,TRBV5-1,TRBJ2-1,TRBD1,TGCGCCAGCAGCGCCGGGACAGCATACAATGAGCAGTTCTTC,CASSAGTAYNEQFF
NA,TRBV6-5,TRBJ2-1,NA,TGTGCCAGCAGTTACTCGGGCCTTCCGGGGTATGAGCAGTTCTTC,CASSYSGLPGYEQFF
NA,TRBV25-1,TRBJ2-7,NA,TGTGCCAGCAGTGTTGGGACCCCCGCTTCCTACGAGCAGTACTTC,CASSVGTPASYEQYF
NA,TRBV6-2/TRBV6-3,TRBJ2-7,NA,TGTGCCAGCAGTTTTGTGGGGTCCAACGAGCAGTACTTC,CASSFVGSNEQYF
NA,TRBV29-1,TRBJ1-1,TRBD1,TGCAGCGCCCCGGACAGGGGCAAGAACACTGAAGCTTTCTTT,CSAPDRGKNTEAFF
NA,TRBV18,TRBJ2-7,NA,TGTGCCAGCTCCACCAGGGGGGGAGACCCCTACGAGCAGTACTTC,CASSTRGGDPYEQYF
NA,TRBV7-2,TRBJ2-1,NA,TGTGCCAGCAGCTCCGGCCCCGGCTCCTACAATGAGCAGTTCTTC,CASSSGPGSYNEQFF
NA,TRBV9,TRBJ2-7,TRBD2,TGTGCCAGCAGCCCGAGGCGGGAGGGGGTCTACGAGCAGTACTTC,CASSPRREGVYEQYF
once,TRBV7-9,TRBJ2-7,NA,TGTGCCAGCAGCTTAGTTGGCTACGAGCAGTACTTC,CASSLVGYEQYF
NA,TRBV2,TRBJ2-1,TRBD2,TGTGCCAGCAGTAGGCGGGAGGAGGCTGAGCAGTTCTTC,CASSRREEAEQFF
NA,TRBV4-1,TRBJ1-6,NA,TGCGCCAGCAGCCACCCATCGCAGGGCGAAGATTCACCCCTCCACTTT,CASSHPSQGEDSPLHF
NA,TRBV30,TRBJ2-2,NA,TGTGCCTGGAGTGTAGAGCGGTGGGACTTTTATTCGAACACCGGGGAGCTGTTTTTT,CAWSVERWDFYSNTGELFF
many,TRBV5-6,TRBJ2-5,NA,TGTGCCAGCAGCTCGAGGGACTCCGGAGGGGAGACCCAGTACTTC,CASSSRDSGGETQYF
NA,TRBV6-5,TRBJ1-5,NA,TGTGCCAGCAGTTCCGGGGGCAATCAGCCCCAGCATTTT,CASSSGGNQPQHF
NA,TRBV6-5,TRBJ2-2,TRBD2,TGTGCCAGCAATCGTGATAGCGGGTCCGGGGAGCTGTTTTTT,CASNRDSGSGELFF
NA,TRBV6-5,TRBJ2-3,NA,TGTGCCAGCTCTTTTCACTTAACAACCACAGATACGCAGTATTTT,CASSFHLTTTDTQYF
NA,TRBV19,TRBJ2-1,NA,TGTGCCAGTAGTATGGGCTACAATGAGCAGTTCTTC,CASSMGYNEQFF
NA,TRBV9,TRBJ2-7,TRBD2,TGTGCCAGCAGCGTAGAAACTAGCGGGAAGGGCGAGCAGTACTTC,CASSVETSGKGEQYF
few,TRBV5-5,TRBJ2-1,NA,TGTGCCAGCAGCTTGGGAAGGTCCTACAATGAGCAGTTCTTC,CASSLGRSYNEQFF
NA,TRBV28,TRBJ1-6,NA,TGTGCCAGCAGTTTGGGCAATTTGAACTCACCCCTCCACTTT,CASSLGNLNSPLHF
NA,TRBV15,TRBJ1-2,TRBD1,TGTGCCACCGGACTTAACAGGGGGAGGAACTATGGCTACACCTTC,CATGLNRGRNYGYTF
NA,TRBV28,TRBJ2-7,TRBD2,TGTGCCAGCAGTGAGAATATAGCGGGGCACAGGGACGAGCAGTACTTC,CASSENIAGHRDEQYF
NA,TRBV27,TRBJ2-7,TRBD1,TGTGCCAGGGAGGGTCCCAAGACAGGGGGCTCCTACGAGCAGTACTTC,CAREGPKTGGSYEQYF
few,TRBV6-5,TRBJ2-7,NA,TGTGCCAGCCGGCCAAGACAGCCTTCCTACGAGCAGTACTTC,CASRPRQPSYEQYF
NA,TRBV7-2,TRBJ2-7,TRBD2,TGTGCCAGCAGCTGGACGACTAGCGGTTCCTACGAGCAGTACTTC,CASSWTTSGSYEQYF
NA,TRBV19,TRBJ1-2,NA,TGTGCCAGTAGTATGGGGGGGGTTGACTATGGCTACACCTTC,CASSMGGVDYGYTF
NA,TRBV3-1/TRBV3-2,TRBJ2-5,TRBD2,TGTGCCAGCAGCCCCCTAGGGGGTGGTAGCGGGAGTATAGAGACCCAGTACTTC,CASSPLGGGSGSIETQYF